The 20 T cell receptor beta chains below come from one sample, sequenced in a study of T cell changes during pregnancy in multiple sclerosis. Sequencing was performed with immunoSEQ multiplex PCR; in TCRdb, only in-frame clones are kept and a portion is missing. Found here are some 39,000 clones, over 80% of them singletons; the top ten hold over 0.3%. The input for sequencing was CD4+ T cells from peripheral blood mononuclear cells, taken in the third trimester of pregnancy. The receptors come from a female donor in good health, enrolled as a control in a pregnancy study.

The rearrangement uses TRBV11-3 and TRBJ2-1, with D tentatively TRBD2 (5 bases). Germline V lookup: CDR1 SGHNT, CDR2 YENEEA. With 5 bases removed from V and 9 bases from J, the gap between germline ends came to 20 bases. The CDR3 covers 15 residues. The CDR3 DNA follows: TGTGCCAGCAGCCCCGGTGGTGTGGGCGGGCGTGAGCAGTTCTTC. It specifies CASSPGGVGGREQFF.

The V call is TRBV18, the J call TRBJ1-1; possible D gene TRBD1, 5 bases. CDR3 size: 12 residues. Germline values: CDR1 KGHSH, CDR2 LQKENI. V was clipped by 5 bases and J by 6 bases, with 10 bases between them. This CDR3 is CASSSRESEAFF. The CDR3 region has the DNA TGTGCCAGCTCATCCAGGGAATCTGAAGCTTTCTTT.

The chain is built from TRBV5-5 and TRBJ1-5; no definite D call. CDR3 length equals 14 residues. Deletions cut 1 base from V and 8 bases from J, with 13 bases between. CDR1 and CDR2 (germline): SGHKS, YYEKEE (reference sequence). CDR3 sequence reads: CASSLQTGEEPQHF. In DNA, the CDR3 is TGTGCCAGCAGCTTGCAGACCGGGGAGGAGCCCCAGCATTTT.

The V and J genes are TRBV4-1 and TRBJ1-2; TRBD1 aligns across 9 bases. CDR3 length equals 12 residues. The ends lost 4 bases at V and 9 bases at J; junction bases unmatched: 3. Germline loops: CDR1 MGHRA, CDR2 YSYEKL. In DNA, the CDR3 is TGCGCCAGCAGCCCAACAGGGGGCAGCTACACCTTC. This sequence encodes CASSPTGGSYTF.

The chain is built from TRBV11-2 and TRBJ1-2, with unresolved D. The CDR3 length is 13 residues. The V and J ends lost 0 bases and 9 bases respectively, with 11 bases between them. From germline, CDR1 is SGHAT and CDR2 FQNNGV. DNA of the CDR3: TGTGCCAGCAGCTTAGAATCCAGCGGGAGCTACACCTTC. Translating it yields CASSLESSGSYTF.

This clone was found a few times. Other DNA sequences from this sample encode an identical CDR3 as well. The chain has TRBV7-2 and TRBJ1-5; D is possibly TRBD1 (6 bases). CDR1 is SGHTA and CDR2 is FQGNSA in the germline V gene. Trimming removed 5 bases from V and 7 bases from J, with 12 bases in between. The CDR3 consists of 13 residues. CDR3 DNA: TGTGCCAGCAGCATCAGGGGTGACCAGCCCCAGCATTTT. This gives the protein CASSIRGDQPQHF.

The chain combines TRBV18 with TRBJ2-7; TRBD1 matches at 10 bases. Germline V gives CDR1 KGHSH, CDR2 LQKENI. J was trimmed by 5 bases and V by 0 bases; bases with no gene match: 7. The CDR3 sequence is 16 residues long. The CDR3 protein is CASSPPLGQGSHEQYF. CDR3 nucleotide sequence: TGTGCCAGCTCACCACCATTGGGACAGGGGTCACACGAGCAGTACTTC. The full variable domain, in which reference TRBV18 and TRBJ2-7 provide the parts outside the CDR3, is NAGVMQNPRHLVRRRGQEARLRCSPMKGHSHVYWYRQLPEEGLKFMVYLQKENIIDESGMPKERFSAEFPKEGPSILRIQQVVRGDSAAYFCASSPPLGQGSHEQYFGPGTRLTVT.

The chain carries TRBV4-1 and TRBJ1-5; no clear D gene. Trimming stripped 0 bases from V and 9 bases from J, with 12 bases between. Germline CDR1 and CDR2: MGHRA and YSYEKL. The CDR3 has 14 amino acids. The DNA of the CDR3 is TGCGCCAGCAGCCAAGAAGAAGGTCTAGGGCCCCAGCATTTT. Translation gives CASSQEEGLGPQHF.

This clone was recorded once. The chain joins TRBV5-6 to TRBJ1-5; TRBD1 agrees at 9 bases. Germline CDR1 is SGHDT and CDR2 is YYEEEE. This CDR3 spans 14 amino acids. J was trimmed by 7 bases and V by 4 bases; bases with no gene match: 6. CDR3 DNA sequence: TGTGCCAGCAGCGTGACAGGGGGTGGGCAGCCCCAGCATTTT. It yields the protein CASSVTGGGQPQHF.

CDR3 DNA sequence: TGTGCCAGCAGCCCGGGACTAGCAGGGGGCGGGGAGCTGTTTTTT. This codes for CASSPGLAGGGELFF. The chain recombines TRBV11-2 with TRBJ2-2; 9 positions match TRBD2. This CDR3 has 15 residues. Germline values: CDR1 SGHAT, CDR2 FQNNGV. With 5 bases clipped from V and 7 bases from J, the junction kept 8 bases outside the gene matches.

The chain employs TRBV6-1 and TRBJ2-7; the match to TRBD2 covers 7 bases. This CDR3 has 14 residues. Trimming cost V 2 bases and J 8 bases; bases outside gene matches: 9. CDR1 and CDR2 (germline): MNHNS, SASEGT. The CDR3, as DNA: TGTGCCAGCAGTGAATCTGGGGGGGGGTACAAGCAGTACTTC. Amino acid sequence: CASSESGGGYKQYF.

This chain connects TRBV18 to TRBJ2-3; D not resolved. CDR3 length: 14 residues. From germline, CDR1 is KGHSH and CDR2 LQKENI. Between the trimmed V and J ends, which lost 3 bases and 3 bases, there was a span of 10 bases. The CDR3 loop reads CASSPVQVTDTQYF. In nucleotides, the CDR3 is TGTGCCAGCTCACCGGTACAAGTTACAGATACGCAGTATTTT.

The CDR3 sequence is CASSYLRLSEAFF. In nucleotides, the CDR3 is TGTGCCAGCAGTTACCTACGACTGTCCGAAGCTTTCTTT. V gene TRBV6-5 combines with J gene TRBJ1-1; unclear D gene. CDR1 is MNHEY, CDR2 SVGAGI, per germline. V shed 2 bases and J shed 8 bases, with 12 bases lying between them. The CDR3 extends over 13 amino acids.

The chain is built from TRBV5-5 and TRBJ2-5, with 16 nucleotides matching TRBD2. Per germline, CDR1 SGHKS and CDR2 YYEKEE (reference sequence). Trimming at V came to 4 bases and at J to 5 bases, leaving 11 bases not matched to a gene. The CDR3 loop spans 18 amino acids. As DNA, the CDR3 is TGTGCCAGCAGCCTGGGACTAGCGGGGGGGCTTAGGAGGGAGACCCAGTACTTC. It encodes CASSLGLAGGLRRETQYF.

The chain carries TRBV9 and TRBJ2-5; 8 bases map to TRBD2. Per the germline V gene, CDR1 is SGDLS and CDR2 is YYNGEE. Trimming took 1 base from V and 1 from J; bases not matched to a gene: 9. The CDR3 covers 17 residues. The CDR3 loop reads CASSVRGLAGSQETQYF. The CDR3 nucleotides read TGTGCCAGCAGCGTAAGAGGATTAGCGGGAAGCCAAGAGACCCAGTACTTC.

The chain carries TRBV7-2 and TRBJ2-1; 7 bases are a match to TRBD1. The CDR3 totals 18 residues. Germline lookup yields CDR1 SGHTA and CDR2 FQGNSA. J gave up 0 bases and V 0 bases, and 8 bases lay outside the gene matches. The CDR3 loop reads CASSLASGTASSYNEQFF. The CDR3 nucleotides read TGTGCCAGCAGCTTAGCTAGTGGGACAGCGAGCTCCTACAATGAGCAGTTCTTC. The full variable domain, rest sourced from reference TRBV7-2 and TRBJ2-1, is GAGVSQSPSNKVTEKGKDVELRCDPISGHTALYWYRQSLGQGLEFLIYFQGNSAPDKSGLPSDRFSAERTGGSVSTLTIQRTQQEDSAVYLCASSLASGTASSYNEQFFGPGTRLTVL.

The rearrangement links TRBV30 to TRBJ2-5, with D perhaps TRBD2 (5 bases). Germline V gene lookup returns CDR1 GTSNPN and CDR2 SVGIG (reference sequence). Trimming cost V 0 bases and J 5 bases, with 10 bases left between them. This CDR3 region has 13 residues. CDR3 bases: TGTGCCTGGAGTGTACAAGAGCGGGAGACCCAGTACTTC. Protein: CAWSVQERETQYF.

The chain joins TRBV10-3 to TRBJ1-1, with D unclear. V lost 10 bases and J lost 5, with 14 bases in between. Per the germline V gene, CDR1 is ENHRY and CDR2 is SYGVKD. The length of the CDR3 is 12 residues. CDR3 in amino acids: CASGPGGTEAFF. The DNA for the CDR3 is TGTGCCAGCGGTCCGGGCGGGACTGAAGCTTTCTTT.

This sequence joins TRBV6-6 and TRBJ2-7, with TRBD1 as a possible D gene (7 bases). This CDR3 spans 15 amino acids. V gave up 4 bases and J gave up 0 bases, with 13 bases separating them. CDR1 and CDR2 from the germline V gene are MNHNY and SVGAGI (reference sequence). DNA for the CDR3: TGTGCCAGCAGTTGGCCGGAGGGGGCCTCCTACGAGCAGTACTTC. Its translation: CASSWPEGASYEQYF.

The chain employs TRBV29-1 and TRBJ2-7; maybe TRBD2 (6 bases). The CDR3 is 12 amino acids. V lost 5 bases and J 2 bases, leaving 10 bases between the germline ends. Germline V gives CDR1 SQVTM, CDR2 ANQGSEA. The CDR3 is CSVRDFTYEQYF. In DNA form, the CDR3 reads TGCAGCGTTAGGGACTTTACCTACGAGCAGTACTTC.